This T cell receptor beta chain was retrieved from a study of response to subunit inactivated influenza vaccine (dated by TCRdb to the late 2010s). Notes on the research overall: Deep quantitative T cell receptor repertoire profiling was used in the study to track responses to a trivalent subunit inactivated influenza vaccine. Here is what the overall study found, with its caveats: According to the authors, only a limited number of new T cells may be recruited by each seasonal influenza vaccination.

Library preparation employed RT-PCR. Sequencing was carried out with an Illumina HiSeq 2500. Using fastp at Q25 and MiXCR, TCRdb reprocessed the public reads and kept productive beta chains. Entries that share a CDR3 protein sequence are merged under the most common genes and DNA. In this sample the table shows a few hundred thousand distinct CDR3 sequences, 20% to 25% of which occur a single time. Together, the top ten hold under 13% of the sample. The germline V gene encodes CDR1 MDHEN and CDR2 SYDVKM. The CDR3, from cysteine to phenylalanine, totals 15 residues. Only the CDR3 portion is preserved as DNA: 45 bases, with reading frame beginning at the first base. V lost 6 bases and J lost 0 bases, and the count of bases not matched to a germline gene is 4. This clonotype was seen ten or more times. This clone's antigen is unknown. No quality values exist for individual bases; no much larger clone is one base distant.

This clonotype originated in a man aged 50-75 years who received an inactivated influenza vaccine. Donor details come from another sample of the same person, matched by shared clones. The V and J genes are TRBV28 and TRBJ1-4, with 7 bases aligning to TRBD1. The input for sequencing was PBMCs from blood, taken approximately 20 months after vaccination. This receptor has the CDR3 CASRWDSTTNEKLFF. The nucleotide sequence reads as follows: TGTGCCAGCAGATGGGACAGCACAACTAATGAAAAACTGTTTTTT.